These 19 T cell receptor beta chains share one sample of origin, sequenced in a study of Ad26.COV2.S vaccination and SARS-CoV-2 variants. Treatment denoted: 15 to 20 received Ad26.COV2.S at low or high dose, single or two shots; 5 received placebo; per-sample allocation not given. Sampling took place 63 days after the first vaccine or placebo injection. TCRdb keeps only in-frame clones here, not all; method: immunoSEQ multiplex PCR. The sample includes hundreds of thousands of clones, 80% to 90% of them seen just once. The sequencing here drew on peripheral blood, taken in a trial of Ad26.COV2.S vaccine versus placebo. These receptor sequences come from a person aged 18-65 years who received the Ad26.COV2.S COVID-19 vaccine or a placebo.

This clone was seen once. The CDR3 sequence is CASSLGQGRNSPLHF. The CDR3 region has the DNA TGTGCCAGCAGCCTCGGGCAAGGACGAAATTCACCCCTCCACTTT. V is TRBV7-8 and J is TRBJ1-6; D call uncertain. The CDR3 loop spans 15 amino acids. The germline CDR1 and CDR2 sequences are SGHVS and FQNEAQ. The V and J ends lost 5 bases and 7 bases respectively, with 15 bases between them.

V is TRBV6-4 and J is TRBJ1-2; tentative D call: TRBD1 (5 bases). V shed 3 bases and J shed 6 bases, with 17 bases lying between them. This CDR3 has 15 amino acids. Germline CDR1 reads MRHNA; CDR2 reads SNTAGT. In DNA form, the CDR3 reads TGTGCCAGCAGTGAGAGGGGAGGGAGAACTAATGGCTACACCTTC. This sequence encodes CASSERGGRTNGYTF.

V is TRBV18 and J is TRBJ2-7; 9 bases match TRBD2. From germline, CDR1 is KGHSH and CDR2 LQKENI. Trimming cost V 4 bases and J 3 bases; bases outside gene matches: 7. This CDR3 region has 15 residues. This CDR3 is CASSLRLAAFYEQYF. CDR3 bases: TGTGCCAGCTCACTTCGACTAGCGGCATTCTACGAGCAGTACTTC.

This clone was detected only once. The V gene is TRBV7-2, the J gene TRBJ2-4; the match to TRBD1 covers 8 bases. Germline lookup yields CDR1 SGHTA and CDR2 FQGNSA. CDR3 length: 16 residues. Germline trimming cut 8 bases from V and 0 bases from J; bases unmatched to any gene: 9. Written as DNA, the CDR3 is TGTGCCAGCGCCGAGACAGGGGCACTAGCCAAAAACATTCAGTACTTC. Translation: CASAETGALAKNIQYF.

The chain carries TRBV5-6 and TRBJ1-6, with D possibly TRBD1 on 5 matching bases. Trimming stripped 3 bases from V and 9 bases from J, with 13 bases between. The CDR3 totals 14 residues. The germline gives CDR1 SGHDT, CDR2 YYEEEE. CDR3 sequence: CASSWGRVSSPLHF. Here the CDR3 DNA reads TGTGCCAGCAGCTGGGGCAGGGTCAGTTCACCCCTCCACTTT.

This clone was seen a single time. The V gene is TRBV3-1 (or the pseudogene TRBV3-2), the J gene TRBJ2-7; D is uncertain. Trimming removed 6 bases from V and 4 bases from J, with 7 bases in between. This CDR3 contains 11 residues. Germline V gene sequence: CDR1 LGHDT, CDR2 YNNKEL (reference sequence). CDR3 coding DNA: TGTGCCAGCAGAGGAAGTTACGAGCAGTACTTC. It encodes CASRGSYEQYF.

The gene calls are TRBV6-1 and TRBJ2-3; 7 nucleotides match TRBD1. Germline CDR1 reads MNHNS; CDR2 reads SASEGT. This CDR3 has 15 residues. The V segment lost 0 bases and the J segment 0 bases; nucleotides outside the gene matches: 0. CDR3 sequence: CASSEAGGSTDTQYF. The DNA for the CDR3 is TGTGCCAGCAGTGAAGCAGGGGGCAGCACAGATACGCAGTATTTT.

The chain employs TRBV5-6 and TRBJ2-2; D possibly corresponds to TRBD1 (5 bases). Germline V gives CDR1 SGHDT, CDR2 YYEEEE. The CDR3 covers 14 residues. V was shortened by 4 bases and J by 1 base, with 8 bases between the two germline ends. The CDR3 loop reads CASSKGRNTGELFF. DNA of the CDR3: TGTGCCAGCAGCAAGGGGCGGAACACCGGGGAGCTGTTTTTT.

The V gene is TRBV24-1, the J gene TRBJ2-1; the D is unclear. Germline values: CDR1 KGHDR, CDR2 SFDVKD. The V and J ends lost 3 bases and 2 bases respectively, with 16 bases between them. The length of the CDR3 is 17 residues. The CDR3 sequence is CATSDATGLGPYNEQFF. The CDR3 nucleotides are TGTGCCACCAGTGATGCGACCGGCCTCGGCCCCTACAATGAGCAGTTCTTC.

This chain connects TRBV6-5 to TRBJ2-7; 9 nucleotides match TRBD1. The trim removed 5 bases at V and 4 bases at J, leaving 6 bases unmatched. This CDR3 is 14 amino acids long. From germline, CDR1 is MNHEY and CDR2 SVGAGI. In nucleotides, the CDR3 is TGTGCCAGCAGTCCCTGGGACAGGGCATACGAGCAGTACTTC. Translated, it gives CASSPWDRAYEQYF.

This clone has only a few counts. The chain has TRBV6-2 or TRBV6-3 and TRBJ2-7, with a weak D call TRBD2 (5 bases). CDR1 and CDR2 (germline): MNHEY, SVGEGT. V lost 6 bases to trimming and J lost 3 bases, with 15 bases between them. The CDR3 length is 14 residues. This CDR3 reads CASRYSGGYYEQYF. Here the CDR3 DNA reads TGTGCCAGCAGATACAGCGGAGGTTACTACGAGCAGTACTTC.

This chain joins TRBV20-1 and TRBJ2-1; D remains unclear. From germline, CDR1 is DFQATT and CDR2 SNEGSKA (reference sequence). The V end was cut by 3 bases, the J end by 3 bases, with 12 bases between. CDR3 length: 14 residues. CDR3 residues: CSASLALYYNEQFF. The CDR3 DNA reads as TGCAGTGCTAGTCTGGCCTTATACTACAATGAGCAGTTCTTC.

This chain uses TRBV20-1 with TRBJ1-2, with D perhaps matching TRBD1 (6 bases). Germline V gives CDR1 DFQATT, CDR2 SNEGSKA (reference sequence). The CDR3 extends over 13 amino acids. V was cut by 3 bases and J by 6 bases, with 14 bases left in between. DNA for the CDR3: TGCAGTGCTAGTGATGACAGGAACGATGGCTACACCTTC. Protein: CSASDDRNDGYTF.

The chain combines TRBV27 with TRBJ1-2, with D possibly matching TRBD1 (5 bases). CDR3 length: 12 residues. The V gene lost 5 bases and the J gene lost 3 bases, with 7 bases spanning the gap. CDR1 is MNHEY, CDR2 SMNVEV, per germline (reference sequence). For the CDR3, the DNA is TGTGCCAGCAGTGACAGAGACTATGGCTACACCTTC. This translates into CASSDRDYGYTF.

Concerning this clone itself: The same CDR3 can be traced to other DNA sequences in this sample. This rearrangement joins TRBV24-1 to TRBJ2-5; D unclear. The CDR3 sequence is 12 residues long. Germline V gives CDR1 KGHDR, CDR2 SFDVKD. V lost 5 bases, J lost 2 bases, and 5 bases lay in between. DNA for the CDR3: TGTGCCACCAGTGGCCAGCAAGAGACCCAGTACTTC. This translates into CATSGQQETQYF.

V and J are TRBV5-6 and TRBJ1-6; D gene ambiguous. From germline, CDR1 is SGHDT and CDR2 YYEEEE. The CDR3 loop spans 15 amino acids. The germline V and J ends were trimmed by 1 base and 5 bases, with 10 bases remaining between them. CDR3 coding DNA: TGTGCCAGCAGCTTGTCAACCTTCGATAATTCACCCCTCCACTTT. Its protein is CASSLSTFDNSPLHF.

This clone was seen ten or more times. The CDR3 DNA reads as TGTGCCTGGACCTGGACTAGCGGGAGCGAGCAGTACTTC. Amino acids: CAWTWTSGSEQYF. The chain has TRBV30 and TRBJ2-7, with TRBD2 matching over 13 bases. V shed 4 bases and J 6 bases; nucleotides not matched to a gene: 3. Germline CDR1 GTSNPN, CDR2 SVGIG (reference sequence). The CDR3 spans 13 residues.

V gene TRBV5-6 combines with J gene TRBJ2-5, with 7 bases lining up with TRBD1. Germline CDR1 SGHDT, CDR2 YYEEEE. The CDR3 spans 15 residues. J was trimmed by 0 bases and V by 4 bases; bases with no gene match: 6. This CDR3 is CASSAHRGHQETQYF. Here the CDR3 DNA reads TGTGCCAGCAGCGCTCACAGGGGACACCAAGAGACCCAGTACTTC.

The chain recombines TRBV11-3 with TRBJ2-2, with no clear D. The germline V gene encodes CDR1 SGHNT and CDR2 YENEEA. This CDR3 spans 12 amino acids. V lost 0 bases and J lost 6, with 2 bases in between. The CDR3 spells CASSLESGELFF. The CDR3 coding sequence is TGTGCCAGCAGCTTAGAATCCGGGGAGCTGTTTTTT.